What follows describes a single T cell receptor beta chain. What it binds is not known. This entry belongs to a study of cytomegalovirus exposure and HLA in healthy donors. Germline V CDR1 and CDR2: SGHTA, FQGTGA. This CDR3 region has 21 residues. The J segment lost 2 bases and the V segment lost 1 base, leaving 15 bases of the junction unmatched. Study outcomes and limitations: According to an earlier analysis, most TCR beta V segments yielded productive rearrangements about 87% or about 30% of the time.

With 60 Vbeta and 13 Jbeta primers, the PCR was carried out. Here immunoSEQ multiplex PCR was the method, and the copy in TCRdb shows in-frame clones only, minus some. The top ten clones hold 6.3% of a sample with about 190,000 clones, 75% to 90% of them seen once. The clonotype was recovered from a man aged 40-49 years in good health and CMV-seropositive. Sequenced sample: PBMCs. The chain employs TRBV7-3 and TRBJ2-3, with TRBD2 matching over 13 bases. DNA for the CDR3: TGTGCCAGCAGCTTAAGCCTCTTTGGGGGGACTAGCGGGGAATTCACAGATACGCAGTATTTT. Translating it yields CASSLSLFGGTSGEFTDTQYF.